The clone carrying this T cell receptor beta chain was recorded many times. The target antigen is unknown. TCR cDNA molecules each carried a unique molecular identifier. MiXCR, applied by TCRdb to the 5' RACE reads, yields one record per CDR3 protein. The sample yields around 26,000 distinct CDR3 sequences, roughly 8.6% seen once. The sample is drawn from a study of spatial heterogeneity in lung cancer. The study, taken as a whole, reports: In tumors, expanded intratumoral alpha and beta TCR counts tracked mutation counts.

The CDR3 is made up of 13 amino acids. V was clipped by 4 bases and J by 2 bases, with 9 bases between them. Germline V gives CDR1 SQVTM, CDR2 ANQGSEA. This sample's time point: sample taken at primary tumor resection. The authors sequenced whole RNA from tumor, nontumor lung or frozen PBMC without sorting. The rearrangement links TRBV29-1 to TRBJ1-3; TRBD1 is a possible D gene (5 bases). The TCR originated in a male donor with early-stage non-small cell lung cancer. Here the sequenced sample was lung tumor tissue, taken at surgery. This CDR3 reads CSVAQGAGNTIYF. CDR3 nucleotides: TGCAGCGTTGCCCAGGGAGCTGGAAACACCATATATTTT.